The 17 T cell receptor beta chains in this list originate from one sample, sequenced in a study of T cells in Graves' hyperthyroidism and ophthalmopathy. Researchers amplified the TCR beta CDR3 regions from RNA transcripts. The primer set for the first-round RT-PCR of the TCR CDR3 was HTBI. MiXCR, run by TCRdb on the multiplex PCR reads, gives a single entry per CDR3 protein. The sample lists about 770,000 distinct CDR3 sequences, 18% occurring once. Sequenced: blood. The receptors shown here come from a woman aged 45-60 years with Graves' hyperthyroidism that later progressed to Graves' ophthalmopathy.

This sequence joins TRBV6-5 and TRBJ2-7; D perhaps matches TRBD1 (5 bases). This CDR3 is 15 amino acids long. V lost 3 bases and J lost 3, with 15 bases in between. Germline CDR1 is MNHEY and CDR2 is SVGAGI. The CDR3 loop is CASSYGQGLVYEQYF. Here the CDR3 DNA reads TGTGCCAGCAGTTATGGGCAGGGCCTAGTCTACGAGCAGTACTTC.

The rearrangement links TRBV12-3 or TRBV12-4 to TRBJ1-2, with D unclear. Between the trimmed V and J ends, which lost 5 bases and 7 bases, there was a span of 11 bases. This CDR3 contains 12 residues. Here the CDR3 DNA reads TGTGCCAGCAGTCCAGGAGGCTGTGGCTACACCTTC. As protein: CASSPGGCGYTF.

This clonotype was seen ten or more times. The CDR3 DNA reads TGTGCCAGCAGCTTCACGGACAACTATGGCTACACCTTC. Protein: CASSFTDNYGYTF. The V and J genes are TRBV5-5 and TRBJ1-2; no firm D call. The CDR3 sequence is 13 residues long. V lost 2 bases and J 2 bases, leaving 7 bases between the germline ends. Germline CDR1 is SGHKS and CDR2 is YYEKEE (reference sequence).

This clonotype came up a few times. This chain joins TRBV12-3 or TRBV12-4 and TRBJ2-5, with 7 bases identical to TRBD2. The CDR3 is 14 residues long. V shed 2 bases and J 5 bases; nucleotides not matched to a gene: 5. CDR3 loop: CASSLIGEGETQYF. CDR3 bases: TGTGCCAGCAGTTTAATAGGGGAGGGGGAGACCCAGTACTTC.

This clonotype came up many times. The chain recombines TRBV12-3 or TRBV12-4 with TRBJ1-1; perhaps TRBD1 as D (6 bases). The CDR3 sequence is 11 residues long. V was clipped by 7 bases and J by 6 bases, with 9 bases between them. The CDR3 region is CASIQGSEAFF. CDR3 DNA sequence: TGTGCCAGCATTCAGGGGTCTGAAGCTTTCTTT.

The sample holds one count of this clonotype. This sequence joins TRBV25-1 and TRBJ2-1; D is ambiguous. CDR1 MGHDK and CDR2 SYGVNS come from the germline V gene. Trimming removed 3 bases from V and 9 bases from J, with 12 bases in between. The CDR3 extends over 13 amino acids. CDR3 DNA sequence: TGTGCCAGCAGTGAGACACTCTACGGTGAGCAGTTCTTC. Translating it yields CASSETLYGEQFF.

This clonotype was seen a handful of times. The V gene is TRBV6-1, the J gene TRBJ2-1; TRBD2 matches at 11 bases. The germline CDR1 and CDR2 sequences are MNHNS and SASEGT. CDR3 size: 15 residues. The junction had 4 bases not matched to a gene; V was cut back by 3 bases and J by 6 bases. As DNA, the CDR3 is TGTGCCAGCAGTGACACTAGCGGGGGAGGCAATGAGCAGTTCTTC. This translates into CASSDTSGGGNEQFF.

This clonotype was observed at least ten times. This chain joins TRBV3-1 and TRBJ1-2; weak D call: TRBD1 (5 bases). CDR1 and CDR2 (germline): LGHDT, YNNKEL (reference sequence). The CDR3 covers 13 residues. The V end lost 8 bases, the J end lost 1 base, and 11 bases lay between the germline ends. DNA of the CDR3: TGTGCCAGCTCTGAGACAGTTAACTATGGCTACACCTTC. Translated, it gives CASSETVNYGYTF.

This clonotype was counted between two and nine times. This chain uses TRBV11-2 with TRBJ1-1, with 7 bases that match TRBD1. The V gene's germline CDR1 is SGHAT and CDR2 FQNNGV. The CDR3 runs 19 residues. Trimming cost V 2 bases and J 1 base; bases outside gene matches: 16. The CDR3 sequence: CASSLPYVLGGGPNTEAFF. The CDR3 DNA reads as TGTGCCAGCAGCTTACCTTATGTCCTAGGAGGGGGCCCGAACACTGAAGCTTTCTTT.

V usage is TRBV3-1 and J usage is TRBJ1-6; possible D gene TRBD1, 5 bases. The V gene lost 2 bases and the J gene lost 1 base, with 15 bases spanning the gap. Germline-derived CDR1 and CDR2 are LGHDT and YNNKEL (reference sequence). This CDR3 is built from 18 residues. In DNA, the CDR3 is TGTGCCAGCAGCCAAAAGAGGCGGGGGGAATCCTATAATTCACCCCTCCACTTT. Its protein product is CASSQKRRGESYNSPLHF.

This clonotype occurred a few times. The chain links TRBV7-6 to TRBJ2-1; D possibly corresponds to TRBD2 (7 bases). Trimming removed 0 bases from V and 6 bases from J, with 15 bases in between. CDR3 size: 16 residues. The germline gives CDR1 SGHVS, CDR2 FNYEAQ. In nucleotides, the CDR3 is TGTGCCAGCAGCTTAGCTTTGGGGGGGGGGCTCAATGAGCAGTTCTTC. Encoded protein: CASSLALGGGLNEQFF.

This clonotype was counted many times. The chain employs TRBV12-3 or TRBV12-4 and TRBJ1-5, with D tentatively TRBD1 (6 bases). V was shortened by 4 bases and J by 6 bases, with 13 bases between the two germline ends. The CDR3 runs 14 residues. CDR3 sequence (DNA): TGTGCCAGCAGTTCCACAGGGTCCATTCAGCCCCAGCATTTT. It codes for CASSSTGSIQPQHF.

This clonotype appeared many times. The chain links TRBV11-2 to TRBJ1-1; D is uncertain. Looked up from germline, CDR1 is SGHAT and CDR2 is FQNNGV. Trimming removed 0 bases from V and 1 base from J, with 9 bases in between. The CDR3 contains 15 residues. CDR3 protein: CASSLDRVSNTEAFF. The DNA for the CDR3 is TGTGCCAGCAGCTTAGATCGCGTCTCGAACACTGAAGCTTTCTTT. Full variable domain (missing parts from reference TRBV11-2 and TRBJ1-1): EAGVAQSPRYKIIEKRQSVAFWCNPISGHATLYWYQQILGQGPKLLIQFQNNGVVDDSQLPKDRFSAERLKGVDSTLKIQPAKLEDSAVYLCASSLDRVSNTEAFFGQGTRLTVV.

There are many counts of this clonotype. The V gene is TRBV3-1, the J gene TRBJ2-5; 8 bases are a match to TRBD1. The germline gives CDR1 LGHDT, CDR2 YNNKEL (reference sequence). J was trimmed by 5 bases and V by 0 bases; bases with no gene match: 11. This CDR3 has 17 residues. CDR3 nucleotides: TGTGCCAGCAGCCAAGAAATCCCGACAGGGGTCCGGGAGACCCAGTACTTC. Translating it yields CASSQEIPTGVRETQYF.

As DNA, the CDR3 is TGTGCCAGCCTGGACAGGGGGCCGGTCGGGGATACGCAGTATTTT. Encoded protein: CASLDRGPVGDTQYF. This chain uses TRBV2 with TRBJ2-3; 11 bases align to TRBD1. The V gene end was trimmed by 8 bases and the J gene end by 6 bases; junction bases not matched to a gene: 10. The CDR3 contains 15 residues. In germline, CDR1 is SNHLY, CDR2 FYNNEI.

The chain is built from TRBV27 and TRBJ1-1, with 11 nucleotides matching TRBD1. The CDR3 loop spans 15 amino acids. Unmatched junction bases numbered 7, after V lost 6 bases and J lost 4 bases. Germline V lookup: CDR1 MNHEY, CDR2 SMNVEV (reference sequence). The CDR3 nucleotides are TGTGCCAGCAGAGGACAGGGGGCGCGGAGCACTGAAGCTTTCTTT. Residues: CASRGQGARSTEAFF.

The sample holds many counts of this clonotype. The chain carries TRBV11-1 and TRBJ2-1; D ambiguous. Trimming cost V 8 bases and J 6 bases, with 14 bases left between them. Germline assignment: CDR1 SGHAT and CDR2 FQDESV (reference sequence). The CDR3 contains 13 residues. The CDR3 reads CASAEGRPNEQFF. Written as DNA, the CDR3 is TGTGCCAGCGCGGAAGGCCGACCCAATGAGCAGTTCTTC.